One TCR beta chain is described in this entry. Its cognate antigen is unknown. The read ends 3 residues shy of where the CDR3 ends; the end is completed using the germline J gene. The sample comes from a study of T cells in women clearing cervical HPV infection. Study context: Case blood drawn at lesion detection; control blood after infection cleared.

CDR1 and CDR2 (germline): SGHNT, YYREEE (reference sequence). The CDR3 runs to 16 residues. Trimming took 1 base from V and 0 from J; bases not matched to a gene: 3. Assay used: immunoSEQ multiplex PCR; TCRdb lists only in-frame clones, some missing. In total, the table holds about 31,000 clones. Study-wide points: TRBV6-7 relative abundance averaged approximately 0.1% in cases and under 0.2% in controls.

HPV was found by MY09/MY11 PCR and dot-blot genotyping. This TCR derives from a woman between 18 and 70 years old with a cervical HPV16 infection that either progressed to CIN3+ or cleared (not recorded which). The chain is built from TRBV5-4 and TRBJ2-1; 8 bases are shared with TRBD2. The sequenced sample was blood buffy coat. The CDR3 DNA, read in part, is TGTGCCAGCAGCTTGAGCGGGGGAGTCTCCTACAATGAG. It translates to CASSLSGGVSYNE. The full-length CDR3 reads as CASSLSGGVSYNEQFF.